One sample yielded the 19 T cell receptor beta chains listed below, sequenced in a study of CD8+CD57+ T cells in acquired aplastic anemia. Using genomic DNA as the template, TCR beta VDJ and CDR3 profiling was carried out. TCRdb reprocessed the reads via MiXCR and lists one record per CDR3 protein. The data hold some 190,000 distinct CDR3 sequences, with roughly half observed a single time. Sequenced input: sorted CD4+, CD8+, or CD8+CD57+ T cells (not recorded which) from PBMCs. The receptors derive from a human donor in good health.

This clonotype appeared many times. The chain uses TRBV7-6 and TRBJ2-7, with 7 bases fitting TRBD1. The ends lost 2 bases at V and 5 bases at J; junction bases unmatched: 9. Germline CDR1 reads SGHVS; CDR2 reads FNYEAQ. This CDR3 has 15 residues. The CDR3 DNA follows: TGTGCCAGCAGCTTATACGGGACAGTTCTCAACGAGCAGTACTTC. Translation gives CASSLYGTVLNEQYF.

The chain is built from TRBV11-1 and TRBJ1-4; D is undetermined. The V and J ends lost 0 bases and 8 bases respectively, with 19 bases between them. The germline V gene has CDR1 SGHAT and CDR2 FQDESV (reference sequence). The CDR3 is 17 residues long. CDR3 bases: TGTGCCAGCAGCTTAGCTGTCACACCCACCAGAGGGGAAAAACTGTTTTTT. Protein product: CASSLAVTPTRGEKLFF. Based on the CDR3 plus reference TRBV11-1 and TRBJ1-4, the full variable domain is EAEVAQSPRYKITEKSQAVAFWCDPISGHATLYWYRQILGQGPELLVQFQDESVVDDSQLPKDRFSAERLKGVDSTLKIQPAELGDSAMYLCASSLAVTPTRGEKLFFGSGTQLSVL.

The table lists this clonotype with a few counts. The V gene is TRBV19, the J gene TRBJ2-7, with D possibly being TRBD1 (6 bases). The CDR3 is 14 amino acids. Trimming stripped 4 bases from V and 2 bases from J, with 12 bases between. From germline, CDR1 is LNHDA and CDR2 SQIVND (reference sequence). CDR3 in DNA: TGTGCCAGTAGTACGACAACAGGGACCTACGAGCAGTACTTC. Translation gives CASSTTTGTYEQYF.

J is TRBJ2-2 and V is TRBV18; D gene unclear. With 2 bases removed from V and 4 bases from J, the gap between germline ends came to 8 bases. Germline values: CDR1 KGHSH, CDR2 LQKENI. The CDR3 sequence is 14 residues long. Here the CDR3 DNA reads TGTGCCAGCTCACCAACGATAACCACCGGGGAGCTGTTTTTT. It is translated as CASSPTITTGELFF. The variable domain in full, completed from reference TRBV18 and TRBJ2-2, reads NAGVMQNPRHLVRRRGQEARLRCSPMKGHSHVYWYRQLPEEGLKFMVYLQKENIIDESGMPKERFSAEFPKEGPSILRIQQVVRGDSAAYFCASSPTITTGELFFGEGSRLTVL.

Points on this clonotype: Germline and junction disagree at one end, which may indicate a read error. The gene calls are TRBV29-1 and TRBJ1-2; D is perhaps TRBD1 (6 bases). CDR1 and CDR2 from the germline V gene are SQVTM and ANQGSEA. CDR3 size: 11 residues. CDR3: CSVYNRDSYAF. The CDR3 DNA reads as TGCAGTGTATATAACAGGGATAGCTACGCCTTC.

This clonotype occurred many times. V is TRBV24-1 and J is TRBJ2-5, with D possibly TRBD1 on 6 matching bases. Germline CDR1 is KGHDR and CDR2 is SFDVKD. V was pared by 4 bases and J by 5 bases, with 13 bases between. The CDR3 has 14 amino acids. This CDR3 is CATSDNRDRETQYF. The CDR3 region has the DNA TGTGCCACCAGTGACAACAGGGATCGGGAGACCCAGTACTTC.

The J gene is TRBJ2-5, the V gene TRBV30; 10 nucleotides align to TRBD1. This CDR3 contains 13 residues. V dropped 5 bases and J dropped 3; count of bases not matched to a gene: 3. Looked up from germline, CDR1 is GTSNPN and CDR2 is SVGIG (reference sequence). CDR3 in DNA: TGTGCCTGGGGGACAGGGGTTGAAGAGACCCAGTACTTC. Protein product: CAWGTGVEETQYF.

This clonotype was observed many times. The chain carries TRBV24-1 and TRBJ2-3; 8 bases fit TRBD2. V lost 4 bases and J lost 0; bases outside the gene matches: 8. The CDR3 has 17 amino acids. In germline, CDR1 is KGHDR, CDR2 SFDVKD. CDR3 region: CATSDRSGRGSTDTQYF. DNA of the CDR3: TGTGCCACCAGTGACCGGAGCGGGAGAGGGAGCACAGATACGCAGTATTTT.

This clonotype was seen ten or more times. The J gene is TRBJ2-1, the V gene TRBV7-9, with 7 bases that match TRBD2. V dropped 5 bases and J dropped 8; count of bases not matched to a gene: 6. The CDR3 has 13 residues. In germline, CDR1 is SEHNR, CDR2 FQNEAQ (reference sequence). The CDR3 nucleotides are TGTGCCAGCAGCCCCGAAGCGGGGCATGAGCAGTTCTTC. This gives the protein CASSPEAGHEQFF.

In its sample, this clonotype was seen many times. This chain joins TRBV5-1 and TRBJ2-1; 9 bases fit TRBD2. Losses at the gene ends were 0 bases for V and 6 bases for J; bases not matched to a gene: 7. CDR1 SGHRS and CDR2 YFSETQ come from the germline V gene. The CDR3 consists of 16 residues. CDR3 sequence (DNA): TGCGCCAGCAGCTTGGTGGGCGGGAGGGCCCTCAATGAGCAGTTCTTC. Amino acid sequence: CASSLVGGRALNEQFF.

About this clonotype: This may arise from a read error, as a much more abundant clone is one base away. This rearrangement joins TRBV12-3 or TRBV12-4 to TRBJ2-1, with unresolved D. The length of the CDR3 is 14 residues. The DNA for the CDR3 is TGTGCCTGCAACTACCAACTTCTCTACAATGAGCGGTTCTTC. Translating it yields CACNYQLLYNERFF.

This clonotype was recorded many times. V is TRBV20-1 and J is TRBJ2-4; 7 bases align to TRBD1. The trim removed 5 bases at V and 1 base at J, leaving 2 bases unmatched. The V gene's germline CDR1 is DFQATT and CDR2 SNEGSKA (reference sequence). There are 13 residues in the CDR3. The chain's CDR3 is CSAPGQAKNIQYF. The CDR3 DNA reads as TGCAGTGCTCCGGGACAGGCCAAAAACATTCAGTACTTC.

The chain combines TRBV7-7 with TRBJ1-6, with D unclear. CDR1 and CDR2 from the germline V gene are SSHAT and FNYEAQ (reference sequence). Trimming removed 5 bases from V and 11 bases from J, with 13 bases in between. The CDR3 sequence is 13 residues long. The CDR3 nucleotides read TGTGCCAGCAGCATGACCCTAACGGCACCCCTCCACTTT. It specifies CASSMTLTAPLHF.

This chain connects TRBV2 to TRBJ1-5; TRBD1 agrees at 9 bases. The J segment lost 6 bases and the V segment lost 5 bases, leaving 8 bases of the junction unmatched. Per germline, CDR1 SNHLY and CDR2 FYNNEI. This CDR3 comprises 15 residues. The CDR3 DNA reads TGTGCCAGCAGTTTAGGGGGACAGGGTTTTCAGCCCCAGCATTTT. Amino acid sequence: CASSLGGQGFQPQHF.

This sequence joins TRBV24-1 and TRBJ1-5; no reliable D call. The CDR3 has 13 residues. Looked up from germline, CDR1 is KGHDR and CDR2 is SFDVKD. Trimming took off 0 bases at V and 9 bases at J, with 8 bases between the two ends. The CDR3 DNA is TGTGCCACCAGTGATTTGTCAACCTCGCCCCAGCATTTT. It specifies CATSDLSTSPQHF.

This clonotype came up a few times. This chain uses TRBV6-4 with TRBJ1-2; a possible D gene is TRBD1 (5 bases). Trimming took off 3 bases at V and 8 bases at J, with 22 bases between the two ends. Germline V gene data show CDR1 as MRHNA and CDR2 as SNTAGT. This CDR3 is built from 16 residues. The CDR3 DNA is TGTGCCAGCAGTGATACCTTTGGCAGGGCGGCGGAAGGCTACACCTTC. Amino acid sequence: CASSDTFGRAAEGYTF.

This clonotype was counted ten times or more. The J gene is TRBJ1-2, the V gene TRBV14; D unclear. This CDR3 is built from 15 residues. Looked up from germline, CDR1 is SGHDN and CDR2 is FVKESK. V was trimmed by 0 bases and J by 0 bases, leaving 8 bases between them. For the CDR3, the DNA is TGTGCCAGCAGCCAAGATCGAACAGCTAACTATGGCTACACCTTC. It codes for CASSQDRTANYGYTF.

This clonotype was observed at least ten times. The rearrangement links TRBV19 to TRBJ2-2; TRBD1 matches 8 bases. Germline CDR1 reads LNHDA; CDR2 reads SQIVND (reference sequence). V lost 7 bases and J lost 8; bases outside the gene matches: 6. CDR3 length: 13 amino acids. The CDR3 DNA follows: TGTGCCAGTACCACCGACAGGGGAGGGGAGCTGTTTTTT. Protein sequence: CASTTDRGGELFF.

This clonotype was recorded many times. The CDR3 DNA sequence: TGTGCCATCAGTGACTATAAAGGAAATAGCAATCAGCCCCAGCATTTT. It translates to CAISDYKGNSNQPQHF. The chain employs TRBV10-3 and TRBJ1-5; D not resolved. The CDR3 totals 16 residues. The V gene lost 3 bases and the J gene lost 0 bases, with 12 bases spanning the gap. Germline CDR1 is ENHRY and CDR2 is SYGVKD.